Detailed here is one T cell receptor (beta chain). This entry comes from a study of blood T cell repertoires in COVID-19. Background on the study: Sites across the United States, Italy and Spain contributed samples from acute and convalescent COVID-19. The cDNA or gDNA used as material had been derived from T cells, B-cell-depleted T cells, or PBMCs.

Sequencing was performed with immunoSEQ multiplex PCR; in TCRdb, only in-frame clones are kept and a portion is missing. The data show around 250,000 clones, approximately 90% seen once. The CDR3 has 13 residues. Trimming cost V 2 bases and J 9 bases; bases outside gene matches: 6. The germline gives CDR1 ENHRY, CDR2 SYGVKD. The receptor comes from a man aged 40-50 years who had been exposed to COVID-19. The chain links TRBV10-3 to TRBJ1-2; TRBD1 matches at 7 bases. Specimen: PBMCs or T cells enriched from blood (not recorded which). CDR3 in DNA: TGTGCCATCAGTGAGAGGGACAGTTCTCGCTACACCTTC. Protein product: CAISERDSSRYTF.